These 31 T cell receptor beta chains came from one sample sequenced in a study of T cell responses to AZD1222 COVID-19 vaccine. The data were produced by immunoSEQ multiplex PCR, yet TCRdb's version contains in-frame clones alone and is incomplete. The sample carries some 120,000 clones, roughly 85% recorded once. Source: peripheral blood, taken on day 0 of MenACWY control vaccination. Receptor source: an adult in good health.

This clone was detected only a few times. The rearrangement joins TRBV6-6 to TRBJ1-6; 7 nucleotides align to TRBD1. V shed 5 bases and J 10 bases; nucleotides not matched to a gene: 5. Germline V gives CDR1 MNHNY, CDR2 SVGAGI (reference sequence). The CDR3 runs to 13 residues. In DNA form, the CDR3 reads TGTGCCAGCAGTCCCGACAGGGTCTCACCCCTCCACTTT. This codes for CASSPDRVSPLHF.

This chain joins TRBV10-3 and TRBJ1-1, with D possibly being TRBD1 (5 bases). This CDR3 comprises 17 residues. Germline V gives CDR1 ENHRY, CDR2 SYGVKD. V lost 4 bases, J lost 0 bases, and 18 bases lay in between. CDR3: CAISGSGLAPLNTEAFF. The DNA of the CDR3 is TGTGCCATCAGTGGGTCGGGACTGGCCCCCTTGAACACTGAAGCTTTCTTT.

This chain links TRBV15 with TRBJ1-5; D call uncertain. The CDR3 consists of 16 residues. Germline V gene lookup returns CDR1 LNHNV and CDR2 YYDKDF (reference sequence). Between the trimmed V and J ends, which lost 1 base and 1 base, there was a span of 11 bases. CDR3 coding DNA: TGTGCCACCAGCAGAGTCGCGACGGCGAGCAATCAGCCCCAGCATTTT. As protein: CATSRVATASNQPQHF.

The J gene is TRBJ2-7, the V gene TRBV5-1; D gene unclear. Trimming took 4 bases from V and 0 from J, leaving 11 bases between them. CDR1 SGHRS and CDR2 YFSETQ come from the germline V gene. The CDR3 totals 14 residues. CDR3 nucleotide sequence: TGCGCCAGCAGCACCAGGCCCAGCTCCTACGAGCAGTACTTC. This gives the protein CASSTRPSSYEQYF. Full variable domain (rest looked up from reference TRBV5-1 and TRBJ2-7): KAGVTQTPRYLIKTRGQQVTLSCSPISGHRSVSWYQQTPGQGLQFLFEYFSETQRNKGNFPGRFSGRQFSNSRSEMNVSTLELGDSALYLCASSTRPSSYEQYFGPGTRLTVT.

This chain links TRBV7-2 with TRBJ1-2; 7 bases line up with TRBD1. The CDR3 loop spans 15 amino acids. Trimming cost V 4 bases and J 0 bases; bases outside gene matches: 5. Per germline, CDR1 SGHTA and CDR2 FQGNSA. The CDR3 region has the DNA TGTGCCAGCAGCTCACAACAGGGGCCTAACTATGGCTACACCTTC. It codes for CASSSQQGPNYGYTF.

This rearrangement joins TRBV11-2 to TRBJ1-1, with D hard to call. The CDR3 sequence is 11 residues long. The ends were cut back, 3 bases at V and 9 bases at J, with 8 bases in the middle. Looked up from germline, CDR1 is SGHAT and CDR2 is FQNNGV. The CDR3 protein is CASSLTQKAFF. CDR3 sequence (DNA): TGTGCCAGCAGCTTGACACAGAAAGCTTTCTTT.

CDR3 region: CASSLMGTYNEQFF. In nucleotides, the CDR3 is TGTGCCAGCAGCTTGATGGGAACTTACAATGAGCAGTTCTTC. The chain recombines TRBV5-4 with TRBJ2-1; D is unresolved. With 1 base removed from V and 4 bases from J, the gap between germline ends came to 9 bases. Germline CDR1 reads SGHNT; CDR2 reads YYREEE (reference sequence). This CDR3 is 14 amino acids long.

The chain is built from TRBV4-1 and TRBJ1-4, with D perhaps matching TRBD1 (6 bases). The CDR3 loop spans 17 amino acids. Trimming took off 0 bases at V and 7 bases at J, with 18 bases between the two ends. Germline V gives CDR1 MGHRA, CDR2 YSYEKL. The CDR3, as DNA: TGCGCCAGCAGCCAAGATGCGTCGGGGACATGGGGTGAAAAACTGTTTTTT. Encoded protein: CASSQDASGTWGEKLFF.

V and J are TRBV4-3 and TRBJ2-1; TRBD2 matches 8 bases. With 1 base clipped from V and 6 bases from J, the junction kept 14 bases outside the gene matches. In germline, CDR1 is LGHNA, CDR2 YSLEER. This CDR3 spans 18 amino acids. The CDR3 is CASSQVPGRGGGANEQFF. As DNA, the CDR3 is TGCGCCAGCAGCCAAGTTCCAGGCCGGGGGGGCGGCGCCAATGAGCAGTTCTTC.

The J gene is TRBJ2-1, the V gene TRBV7-9; 7 bases are shared with TRBD2. The CDR3 has 15 amino acids. Unmatched junction bases numbered 2, after V lost 1 base and J lost 2 bases. Germline values: CDR1 SEHNR, CDR2 FQNEAQ (reference sequence). The CDR3 protein is CASSLERGPYNEQFF. CDR3 bases: TGTGCCAGCAGCTTAGAGCGGGGACCCTACAATGAGCAGTTCTTC.

The chain joins TRBV11-2 to TRBJ1-1, with unresolved D. The CDR3 loop spans 15 amino acids. CDR1 SGHAT and CDR2 FQNNGV come from the germline V gene. Trimming took 7 bases from V and 2 from J, leaving 17 bases between them. CDR3 nucleotide sequence: TGTGCCAGCAATGCGCGCGGCAGAACAAACACTGAAGCTTTCTTT. It codes for CASNARGRTNTEAFF.

The chain combines TRBV19 with TRBJ1-1; D might be TRBD1 (5 bases). V lost 1 base to trimming and J lost 1 base, with 10 bases between them. Germline V gene lookup returns CDR1 LNHDA and CDR2 SQIVND (reference sequence). The CDR3 totals 15 residues. The CDR3 loop reads CASSIVGGRNTEAFF. The CDR3 nucleotides read TGTGCCAGTAGTATAGTTGGGGGGAGGAACACTGAAGCTTTCTTT.

The rearrangement joins TRBV27 to TRBJ1-2; TRBD1 matches at 7 bases. Germline CDR1 is MNHEY and CDR2 is SMNVEV (reference sequence). This CDR3 has 15 residues. V lost 9 bases and J lost 5; bases outside the gene matches: 15. The chain's CDR3 is CASRGGSLGQYGYTF. CDR3 in DNA: TGTGCCAGTCGAGGGGGGTCATTGGGACAGTATGGCTACACCTTC.

The chain uses TRBV5-1 and TRBJ1-2; no firm D call. The V gene lost 4 bases and the J gene lost 0 bases, with 10 bases spanning the gap. This CDR3 comprises 14 residues. Germline CDR1 reads SGHRS; CDR2 reads YFSETQ. DNA for the CDR3: TGCGCCAGCAGCACGATGACAACTAACTATGGCTACACCTTC. Translated, it gives CASSTMTTNYGYTF. The full variable domain, rest sourced from reference TRBV5-1 and TRBJ1-2, is KAGVTQTPRYLIKTRGQQVTLSCSPISGHRSVSWYQQTPGQGLQFLFEYFSETQRNKGNFPGRFSGRQFSNSRSEMNVSTLELGDSALYLCASSTMTTNYGYTFGSGTRLTVV.

The genes are TRBV12-3 or TRBV12-4 and TRBJ1-2; no clear D. With 1 base removed from V and 10 bases from J, the gap between germline ends came to 10 bases. The CDR3 is 12 amino acids. This CDR3 is CASSLEQRFYTF. DNA of the CDR3: TGTGCCAGCAGTTTAGAACAGAGATTCTACACCTTC.

This chain links TRBV28 with TRBJ2-7; D remains unclear. The CDR3 is made up of 15 amino acids. CDR1 and CDR2 (germline): MDHEN, SYDVKM. Deletions cut 2 bases from V and 4 bases from J, with 15 bases between. The CDR3 nucleotides read TGTGCCAGCAGTTTAGGGGTTGGGCAGCTTTACGAGCAGTACTTC. As protein: CASSLGVGQLYEQYF.

DNA of the CDR3: TGTGCCAGCAGTAATCAAGGACAGGGTATCCCCCAGCATTTT. It encodes CASSNQGQGIPQHF. The chain has TRBV2 and TRBJ1-5; TRBD1 aligns across 8 bases. The CDR3 covers 14 residues. V dropped 5 bases and J dropped 10; count of bases not matched to a gene: 10. Germline V CDR1 and CDR2: SNHLY, FYNNEI.

This chain connects TRBV7-2 to TRBJ1-5; weak D call: TRBD1 (6 bases). The CDR3 has 14 residues. V gave up 3 bases and J gave up 3 bases, with 9 bases separating them. Germline assignment: CDR1 SGHTA and CDR2 FQGNSA. CDR3 sequence reads: CASSFRQVNQPQHF. The CDR3 nucleotides are TGTGCCAGCAGCTTTCGACAGGTCAATCAGCCCCAGCATTTT.

The table lists this clone with a count of one. The chain carries TRBV5-1 and TRBJ2-3; possibly TRBD1 for D (6 bases). V lost 0 bases, J lost 0 bases, and 8 bases lay in between. Germline V gene data show CDR1 as SGHRS and CDR2 as YFSETQ. The CDR3 is 15 residues long. The CDR3 DNA reads as TGCGCCAGCAGCTTGGACAGGGCCAGCACAGATACGCAGTATTTT. This sequence encodes CASSLDRASTDTQYF.

This clone was observed a single time. J is TRBJ2-3 and V is TRBV6-2 or TRBV6-3; no reliable D call. Germline V gene data show CDR1 as MNHEY and CDR2 as SVGEGT. V lost 0 bases, J lost 6 bases, and 4 bases lay in between. The CDR3 is made up of 12 amino acids. CDR3 loop: CASSYSGDTQYF. CDR3 DNA sequence: TGTGCCAGCAGTTACTCCGGCGATACGCAGTATTTT.

The genes are TRBV18 and TRBJ1-5, with a weak D call TRBD1 (6 bases). The CDR3 is 15 amino acids. Germline lookup yields CDR1 KGHSH and CDR2 LQKENI. V shed 4 bases and J shed 7 bases, with 17 bases lying between them. In DNA form, the CDR3 reads TGTGCCAGCTCACGCGTCGGGGGCTTCGGGCAGCCCCAGCATTTT. Translation: CASSRVGGFGQPQHF.

The V and J genes are TRBV6-7 and TRBJ2-3; TRBD2 aligns across 11 bases. TRBV6-7 carries the ORF label, with uncertain function. The trim removed 5 bases at V and 3 bases at J, leaving 16 bases unmatched. This CDR3 has 19 amino acids. Here the CDR3 DNA reads TGTGCCAGCAGTCCGCCCCGGTTTACTAGCGGGGGAAGGACAGATACGCAGTATTTT. It yields the protein CASSPPRFTSGGRTDTQYF.

The rearrangement uses TRBV20-1 and TRBJ1-2; D is uncertain. Germline-derived CDR1 and CDR2 are DFQATT and SNEGSKA (reference sequence). V was cut by 0 bases and J by 8 bases, with 7 bases left in between. This CDR3 has 11 residues. The CDR3, as DNA: TGCAGTGCTAGAGATCTTTACGGCTACACCTTC. Translating gives CSARDLYGYTF.

The chain carries TRBV5-5 and TRBJ1-6, with 9 bases fitting TRBD1. In germline, CDR1 is SGHKS, CDR2 YYEKEE (reference sequence). Trimming removed 4 bases from V and 3 bases from J; junction bases left unmatched: 5. This CDR3 is built from 16 residues. CDR3 nucleotide sequence: TGTGCCAGCAGCCAAGGACAGGGGAACTATAATTCACCCCTCCACTTT. It codes for CASSQGQGNYNSPLHF.

The chain links TRBV10-3 to TRBJ1-2; D remains unclear. CDR1 and CDR2 (germline): ENHRY, SYGVKD. The CDR3 spans 16 residues. V gave up 6 bases and J gave up 8 bases, with 25 bases separating them. The CDR3 is CAISPTGPGSPGGYTF. The CDR3 coding sequence is TGTGCCATCAGCCCGACCGGCCCGGGCTCCCCTGGCGGCTACACCTTC.

The chain couples TRBV5-1 to TRBJ2-7; D possibly uses TRBD1 or TRBD2 (5 bases each). The CDR3 totals 16 residues. V was shortened by 2 bases and J by 2 bases, with 17 bases between the two germline ends. Germline loops: CDR1 SGHRS, CDR2 YFSETQ. The CDR3 region is CASSLGTWQGAYEQYF. For the CDR3, the DNA is TGCGCCAGCAGCTTAGGGACCTGGCAGGGAGCCTACGAGCAGTACTTC.

This clone has a handful of counts. The J gene is TRBJ1-3, the V gene TRBV5-1; 11 bases line up with TRBD1. Germline V gene lookup returns CDR1 SGHRS and CDR2 YFSETQ. The CDR3 sequence is 17 residues long. Germline trimming cut 0 bases from V and 2 bases from J; bases unmatched to any gene: 4. CDR3 amino acids: CASSLEMGQGAGNTIYF. For the CDR3, the DNA is TGCGCCAGCAGCTTGGAAATGGGACAGGGGGCTGGAAACACCATATATTTT. The full variable domain, in which reference TRBV5-1 and TRBJ1-3 provide the parts outside the CDR3, is KAGVTQTPRYLIKTRGQQVTLSCSPISGHRSVSWYQQTPGQGLQFLFEYFSETQRNKGNFPGRFSGRQFSNSRSEMNVSTLELGDSALYLCASSLEMGQGAGNTIYFGEGSWLTVV.

The chain recombines TRBV3-1 (or the pseudogene TRBV3-2) with TRBJ1-2; D perhaps matches TRBD1 (5 bases). The germline V gene has CDR1 LGHDT and CDR2 YNNKEL (reference sequence). CDR3 size: 15 residues. V gave up 4 bases and J gave up 6 bases, with 18 bases separating them. This CDR3 is CASSPGWGLGDGYTF. For the CDR3, the DNA is TGTGCCAGCAGCCCAGGGTGGGGACTCGGGGATGGCTACACCTTC.

V is TRBV7-9 and J is TRBJ1-3; possible D gene TRBD1, 5 bases. CDR3 length equals 15 residues. V was pared by 5 bases and J by 7 bases, with 18 bases between. Germline V gives CDR1 SEHNR, CDR2 FQNEAQ (reference sequence). The CDR3: CASSLGTVLGNTIYF. The CDR3 coding sequence is TGTGCCAGCAGCCTCGGGACGGTGCTAGGGAACACCATATATTTT.

This clone was observed a single time. The rearrangement joins TRBV19 to TRBJ2-5; 9 bases line up with TRBD1. CDR1 and CDR2 from the germline V gene are LNHDA and SQIVND (reference sequence). With 4 bases clipped from V and 5 bases from J, the junction kept 2 bases outside the gene matches. The CDR3 is made up of 13 amino acids. CDR3 nucleotides: TGTGCCAGTAGTAGGACAGGGGATGAGACCCAGTACTTC. Translation gives CASSRTGDETQYF.

The chain combines TRBV7-2 with TRBJ2-6; TRBD2 might be the D (7 bases). Trimming took 5 bases from V and 0 from J, leaving 14 bases between them. CDR1 is SGHTA, CDR2 FQGNSA, per germline. The CDR3 runs to 17 residues. CDR3 protein: CASSGRGANSGANVLTF. The CDR3 nucleotides read TGTGCCAGCAGCGGCCGGGGGGCCAACTCTGGGGCCAACGTCCTGACTTTC.